Listed below are T cell receptor beta chains from one sample, sequenced in a study of cytomegalovirus exposure and HLA in healthy donors. Data came from immunoSEQ multiplex PCR; TCRdb stores just in-frame clones and leaves some out. The repertoire holds over 200,000 clones, roughly 70% seen once, with 2.6% in the top ten. Material: PBMCs. Receptors originate from a middle-aged man in good health and CMV-seropositive. Both conserved end residues are part of each CDR3.

TRBJ1-6 TRBV14 CASSQVTGDIPLHF
TRBJ1-5 TRBV12-2 CASRLVSRLVGNQPQHF
TRBJ1-1 TRBV7-9 CASSSLTGLGTEAFF
TRBJ1-2 TRBV6-1 CASRKQTGTNYGYTF
TRBJ1-4 TRBV2 CASRSDPGQGGEKLFF
TRBJ1-4 TRBV6-5 CASRLYRGRVEKLFF
TRBJ2-3 TRBV7-9 CASSLLVDSTDTQYF
TRBJ1-1 TRBV28 CASSFQGGFRTEAFF
TRBJ1-5 TRBV2 CASREREGNQPQHF
TRBJ1-5 TRBV2 CASKRDYSNQPQHF
TRBJ2-1 TRBV10-2 CASSPVPYNEQFF
TRBJ1-4 TRBV5-1 CASSVSEHNEKLFF
TRBJ2-7 TRBV5-1 CASSLPDSYEQYF
TRBJ2-3 TRBV7-2 CASSIPLEVDTQYF
TRBJ2-7 TRBV19 CASSTQGYGLYEQYF
TRBJ2-1 TRBV6-6 CASGPTSGYNEQFF
TRBJ1-1 TRBV6-5 CAGGGFATEAFF
TRBJ2-5 TRBV15 CATSRPDVGGQETQYF
TRBJ1-1 TRBV29-1 CSVKEARDTEAFF
TRBJ1-4 TRBV5-5 CASSLATSEKLFF
TRBJ1-5 TRBV2 CASSIRTGGNQPQHF
TRBJ2-1 TRBV5-1 CASSLKAGGANEQFF
TRBJ1-1 TRBV18 CASSFGGTEAFF
TRBJ2-1 TRBV18 CASSPRQGVYHNEQFF
TRBJ2-3 TRBV4-3 CASSQADTSGGADTQYF
TRBJ1-1 TRBV6-5 CASSERQGSAFF
TRBJ2-1 TRBV9 CASSVGQPGPAGFYNEQFF
TRBJ1-1 TRBV14 CASSQEHSMNTEAFF
TRBJ2-7 TRBV5-1 CASSLARQGPEQYF
TRBJ2-3 TRBV9 CASSVVTGGADTQYF
TRBJ1-1 TRBV19 CASSIGTGTEAFF
TRBJ1-2 TRBV15 CATSRDRAGGSRGYTF
TRBJ1-5 TRBV10-3 CAISGSQGATQPQHF
TRBJ1-1 TRBV4-1 CASSHGGTEAFF
TRBJ1-1 TRBV6-1 CASSFWDLGTEAFF
TRBJ2-7 TRBV28 CASSHIYEQYF
TRBJ1-4 TRBV6-6 CASSYPGQGDEKLFF
TRBJ1-2 TRBV18 CASSTSGAANYGYTF
TRBJ2-3 TRBV10-3 CAISVGGPSSDTQYF
TRBJ1-2 TRBV27 CASSLLGGPYGYTF
TRBJ2-3 TRBV9 CASSVTGALADTQYF
TRBJ2-1 TRBV14 CASSQGVIRFF
TRBJ2-4 TRBV19 CASSQGHLNIQYF
TRBJ1-6 TRBV18 CASSPRTVDNSPLHF
TRBJ1-6 TRBV7-9 CASSLERGSPLHF
TRBJ1-3 TRBV5-5 CASSLSGGSGNTIYF